Presented here are 22 T cell receptor beta chains from one specimen sequenced in a study of shared clonotypes between healthy human individuals. Positive CCR7 selection of CD45RO-negative cells yielded the naive CD8 cells, and terminally differentiated effector memory CD45RA+ cells were excluded. Generated by immunoSEQ multiplex PCR, the TCRdb table keeps only in-frame clones and is missing some. The sample lists over 2 million clones; approximately 94% were seen once. Sequencing input: naive CD8+ T cells sorted from blood. The receptor set was obtained from a young man in good health.

This clone was observed a handful of times. The chain has TRBV11-3 and TRBJ2-5, with 8 nucleotides matching TRBD2. CDR3 size: 14 residues. After removal of 5 bases from V and 2 bases from J, the junction contained 4 bases not matched to a gene. CDR1 is SGHNT and CDR2 is YENEEA in the germline V gene. The CDR3 protein is CASSSGGRQETQYF. The DNA for the CDR3 is TGTGCCAGCAGCAGCGGGGGTCGACAAGAGACCCAGTACTTC.

The chain employs TRBV10-2 and TRBJ2-1, with D perhaps matching TRBD1 or TRBD2 (6 bases each). CDR1 and CDR2 from the germline V gene are WSHSY and SAAADI. The CDR3 covers 16 residues. The V end was cut by 3 bases, the J end by 0 bases, with 12 bases between. For the CDR3, the DNA is TGCGCCAGCAGTGACTGGGGGGCGAGCTCCTACAATGAGCAGTTCTTC. Its translation is CASSDWGASSYNEQFF.

This chain uses TRBV27 with TRBJ2-5; TRBD2 is a possible D gene (5 bases). Germline lookup yields CDR1 MNHEY and CDR2 SMNVEV (reference sequence). Trimming shortened V by 7 bases and J by 4 bases, and 19 bases separated the two germline ends. CDR3 length: 15 residues. The DNA for the CDR3 is TGTGCCAGCAAAACTCCGGACTCAACCCCAGAGACCCAGTACTTC. Protein: CASKTPDSTPETQYF.

This clone was recorded only once. The V call is TRBV25-1, the J call TRBJ1-4, with D uncertain. Looked up from germline, CDR1 is MGHDK and CDR2 is SYGVNS. This CDR3 spans 14 amino acids. Trimming stripped 6 bases from V and 8 bases from J, with 16 bases between. CDR3 residues: CASRTPRLSEKLFF. The CDR3 nucleotides are TGTGCCAGCAGGACCCCCAGGTTGTCGGAAAAACTGTTTTTT.

This sequence joins TRBV4-1 and TRBJ2-2, with TRBD1 as a possible D gene (5 bases). Germline V gene data show CDR1 as MGHRA and CDR2 as YSYEKL. V lost 5 bases, J lost 1 base, and 11 bases lay in between. The CDR3 has 15 residues. CDR3 loop: CASSSQAMNTGELFF. CDR3 bases: TGCGCCAGCAGCTCACAGGCGATGAACACCGGGGAGCTGTTTTTT.

V usage is TRBV5-6 and J usage is TRBJ1-1, with D possibly being TRBD1 (5 bases). Germline V gives CDR1 SGHDT, CDR2 YYEEEE. Trimming took off 7 bases at V and 4 bases at J, with 14 bases between the two ends. CDR3 length: 13 residues. Here the CDR3 DNA reads TGTGCCAGCGCATTCCAGGGTGTCACTGAAGCTTTCTTT. Its protein is CASAFQGVTEAFF.

The chain uses TRBV28 and TRBJ2-7; TRBD1 aligns across 7 bases. Germline CDR1 MDHEN, CDR2 SYDVKM. V dropped 7 bases and J dropped 9; count of bases not matched to a gene: 15. This CDR3 comprises 14 residues. This chain's CDR3 is CASIHPRGPVPQYF. For the CDR3, the DNA is TGTGCCAGCATCCACCCTAGGGGGCCTGTTCCGCAGTACTTC.

V and J are TRBV19 and TRBJ2-7, with D possibly being TRBD1 or TRBD2 (6 bases each). V was trimmed by 3 bases and J by 7 bases, leaving 16 bases between them. The CDR3 has 14 residues. Germline V CDR1 and CDR2: LNHDA, SQIVND (reference sequence). The CDR3 DNA is TGTGCCAGTAGTATCGGGGGCTCCTCTCGAGAGCAGTACTTC. Protein sequence: CASSIGGSSREQYF.

CDR3 coding DNA: TGCAGCGTTGTTGGGGACTATTACAATGAGCAGTTCTTC. Protein product: CSVVGDYYNEQFF. The J gene is TRBJ2-1, the V gene TRBV29-1; 7 bases are shared with TRBD2. CDR1 and CDR2 from the germline V gene are SQVTM and ANQGSEA. The CDR3 runs 13 residues. Losses at the gene ends were 4 bases for V and 4 bases for J; bases not matched to a gene: 4.

The V gene is TRBV9, the J gene TRBJ1-2; D may be TRBD1 (6 bases). The germline V and J ends were trimmed by 0 bases and 4 bases, with 10 bases remaining between them. CDR1 is SGDLS and CDR2 is YYNGEE in the germline V gene. The CDR3 length is 14 residues. The CDR3 region is CASSVAPGVYGYTF. As DNA, the CDR3 is TGTGCCAGCAGCGTAGCCCCAGGGGTCTATGGCTACACCTTC.

A remark on this clone: Different DNA sequences within this sample yield the same CDR3. The chain is built from TRBV27 and TRBJ2-1; 12 bases align to TRBD2. The CDR3 is 15 amino acids. Germline V gives CDR1 MNHEY, CDR2 SMNVEV (reference sequence). V lost 2 bases, J lost 4 bases, and 0 bases stayed unmatched. The chain's CDR3 is CASSLGLAGYNEQFF. The CDR3 coding sequence is TGTGCCAGCAGTTTAGGACTAGCGGGATACAATGAGCAGTTCTTC.

V and J are TRBV6-6 and TRBJ2-7, with 10 bases aligning to TRBD1. CDR1 is MNHNY, CDR2 SVGAGI, per germline (reference sequence). V dropped 6 bases and J dropped 3; count of bases not matched to a gene: 8. The CDR3 sequence is 15 residues long. The CDR3 DNA reads as TGTGCCAGCAGCCGACCCGGGACAGGGGTCTACGAGCAGTACTTC. Translating it yields CASSRPGTGVYEQYF.

This chain joins TRBV7-9 and TRBJ1-6, with a tentative D call TRBD1 (6 bases). Germline-derived CDR1 and CDR2 are SEHNR and FQNEAQ (reference sequence). The CDR3 covers 15 residues. The V end was cut by 4 bases, the J end by 5 bases, with 12 bases between. The CDR3 loop is CASSSNRVDNSPLHF. The CDR3 DNA reads TGTGCCAGCAGCTCAAACAGGGTGGATAATTCACCCCTCCACTTT.

This clone was counted between two and nine times. J is TRBJ1-2 and V is TRBV4-3; D unclear. This CDR3 is built from 14 residues. The V end lost 0 bases, the J end lost 4 bases, and 9 bases lay between the germline ends. Germline assignment: CDR1 LGHNA and CDR2 YSLEER. In nucleotides, the CDR3 is TGCGCCAGCAGCCAAGAATCGGAGATCTATGGCTACACCTTC. As protein: CASSQESEIYGYTF.

The count of this clone is one. The chain links TRBV11-2 to TRBJ2-5, with unresolved D. The CDR3 spans 15 residues. Germline V gives CDR1 SGHAT, CDR2 FQNNGV. V was clipped by 0 bases and J by 2 bases, with 10 bases between them. CDR3 DNA sequence: TGTGCCAGCAGCTTAGAAGCCAGAAAACAAGAGACCCAGTACTTC. Its translation: CASSLEARKQETQYF.

CDR3 loop: CATRPTPGTGELFF. In nucleotides, the CDR3 is TGTGCCACCCGCCCCACCCCAGGAACCGGGGAGCTGTTTTTT. J is TRBJ2-2 and V is TRBV5-6; D remains unclear. The CDR3 covers 14 residues. Deletions cut 9 bases from V and 5 bases from J, with 17 bases between. Germline V lookup: CDR1 SGHDT, CDR2 YYEEEE.

The genes are TRBV5-4 and TRBJ2-7; 7 positions agree with TRBD1. CDR1 and CDR2 (germline): SGHNT, YYREEE (reference sequence). The V segment lost 4 bases and the J segment 3 bases; nucleotides outside the gene matches: 16. This CDR3 has 17 amino acids. The chain's CDR3 is CASSPVGAGGSLYEQYF. CDR3 nucleotide sequence: TGTGCCAGCAGCCCAGTAGGGGCAGGGGGTTCTCTCTACGAGCAGTACTTC.

The rearrangement uses TRBV27 and TRBJ2-5; D assignment may be TRBD1 or TRBD2 (6 bases each). Trimming pared 5 bases from V and 5 bases from J, leaving 15 bases between. CDR1 MNHEY and CDR2 SMNVEV come from the germline V gene (reference sequence). This CDR3 is built from 14 residues. The CDR3 region is CASSVGGREETQYF. Written as DNA, the CDR3 is TGTGCCAGCAGTGTAGGGGGGAGAGAGGAGACCCAGTACTTC.

The chain recombines TRBV5-6 with TRBJ1-2; possible D gene TRBD1, 5 bases. There are 16 residues in the CDR3. Germline V CDR1 and CDR2: SGHDT, YYEEEE. V lost 0 bases and J lost 6, with 18 bases in between. The CDR3: CASSLVASGPWDGYTF. The CDR3 DNA reads as TGTGCCAGCAGCTTGGTCGCTTCGGGGCCGTGGGATGGCTACACCTTC.

The chain couples TRBV6-1 to TRBJ2-2; D is uncertain. The ends were cut back, 11 bases at V and 4 bases at J, with 8 bases in the middle. The CDR3 covers 11 residues. Germline values: CDR1 MNHNS, CDR2 SASEGT. For the CDR3, the DNA is TGTGCCTCCTACTTCACCGGGGAGCTGTTTTTT. Translating gives CASYFTGELFF.

Note on this clone: Other nucleotide sequences from this sample produce the same CDR3. The gene calls are TRBV11-2 and TRBJ2-7; D possibly corresponds to TRBD1 (6 bases). The V gene lost 6 bases and the J gene lost 0 bases, with 12 bases spanning the gap. The germline CDR1 and CDR2 sequences are SGHAT and FQNNGV. The CDR3 has 14 residues. CDR3 nucleotide sequence: TGTGCCAGCAGTCTTACAGGGAGCTCCTACGAGCAGTACTTC. This translates into CASSLTGSSYEQYF.

A word on this clone: Within the sample, other DNA sequences also encode this same CDR3. The chain is built from TRBV6-5 and TRBJ2-7; either TRBD1 or TRBD2 may fit D (5 bases each). V was shortened by 5 bases and J by 3 bases, with 11 bases between the two germline ends. The CDR3 has 13 amino acids. From germline, CDR1 is MNHEY and CDR2 SVGAGI. This CDR3 reads CASSPGTDYEQYF. Here the CDR3 DNA reads TGTGCCAGCAGTCCGGGGACGGACTACGAGCAGTACTTC.